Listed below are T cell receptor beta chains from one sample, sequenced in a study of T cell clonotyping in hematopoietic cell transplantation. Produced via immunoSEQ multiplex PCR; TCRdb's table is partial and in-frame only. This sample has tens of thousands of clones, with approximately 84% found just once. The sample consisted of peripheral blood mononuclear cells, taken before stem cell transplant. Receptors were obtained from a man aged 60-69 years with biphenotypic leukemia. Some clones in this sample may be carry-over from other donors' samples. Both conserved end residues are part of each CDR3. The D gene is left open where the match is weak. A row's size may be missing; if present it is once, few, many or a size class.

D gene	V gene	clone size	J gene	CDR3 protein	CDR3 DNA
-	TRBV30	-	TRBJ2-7	CAWSRGLTSSYEQYF	TGTGCCTGGAGTCGGGGACTTACGAGCTCCTACGAGCAGTACTTC
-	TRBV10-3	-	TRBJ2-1	CAISESPTGTAYNEQFF	TGTGCCATCAGTGAGTCGCCTACTGGGACGGCCTACAATGAGCAGTTCTTC
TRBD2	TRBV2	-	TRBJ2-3	CASRGGLAGSDTQYF	TGTGCCAGCAGAGGGGGACTAGCGGGAAGCGATACGCAGTATTTT
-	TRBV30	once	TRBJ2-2	CAWSLVLPGELFF	TGTGCCTGGAGTTTGGTACTCCCCGGGGAGCTGTTTTTT
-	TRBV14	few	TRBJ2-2	CASSLIGYTGELFF	TGTGCCAGCAGCCTAATCGGGTATACCGGGGAGCTGTTTTTT
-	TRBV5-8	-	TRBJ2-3	CASSAARVMSTDTQYF	TGTGCCAGCAGCGCGGCCAGGGTAATGAGCACAGATACGCAGTATTTT
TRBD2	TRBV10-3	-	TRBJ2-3	CAISGGLAPGLTDTQYF	TGTGCCATCAGTGGGGGACTAGCTCCTGGCCTCACAGATACGCAGTATTTT
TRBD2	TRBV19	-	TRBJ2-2	CASSWAGGADTGELFF	TGTGCCAGTAGCTGGGCGGGAGGAGCGGACACCGGGGAGCTGTTTTTT
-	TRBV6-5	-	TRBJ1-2	CASSLAGVGGYTF	TGTGCCAGCAGCCTCGCAGGGGTAGGAGGCTACACCTTC
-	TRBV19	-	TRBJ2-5	CASSITGVQETQYF	TGTGCCAGTAGTATCACGGGAGTTCAAGAGACCCAGTACTTC
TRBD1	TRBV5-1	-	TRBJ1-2	CASSSPRTGTTNYGYTF	TGCGCCAGCAGCTCGCCGCGGACAGGAACAACTAACTATGGCTACACCTTC
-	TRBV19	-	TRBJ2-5	CASSRGPQETQYF	TGTGCCAGTAGTCGGGGGCCCCAAGAGACCCAGTACTTC
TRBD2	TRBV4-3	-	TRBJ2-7	CASSQELAEAYEQYF	TGCGCCAGCAGCCAAGAACTAGCGGAGGCTTACGAGCAGTACTTC
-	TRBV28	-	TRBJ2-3	CASSASDSTDTQYF	TGTGCCAGCAGTGCTAGCGACAGCACAGATACGCAGTATTTT
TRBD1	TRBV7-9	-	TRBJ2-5	CASSPRTGQETQYF	TGTGCCAGCAGCCCCCGGACAGGGCAAGAGACCCAGTACTTC
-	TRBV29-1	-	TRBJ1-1	CSVSGAGNTEAFF	TGCAGCGTTTCGGGGGCAGGGAACACTGAAGCTTTCTTT
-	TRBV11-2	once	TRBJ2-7	CASSLGAGMRYEQYF	TGTGCCAGCAGCTTAGGGGCGGGAATGCGGTACGAGCAGTACTTC
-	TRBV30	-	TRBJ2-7	CAWSRREPPYEQYF	TGTGCCTGGAGTAGGAGGGAACCCCCTTACGAGCAGTACTTC
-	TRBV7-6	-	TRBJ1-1	CASSPRQESMNTEAFF	TGTGCCAGCAGCCCCCGACAGGAAAGCATGAACACTGAAGCTTTCTTT
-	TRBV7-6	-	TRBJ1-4	CASSLAMRTTNEKLFF	TGTGCCAGCAGCTTAGCGATGAGAACAACTAATGAAAAACTGTTTTTT
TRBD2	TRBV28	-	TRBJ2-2	CASTLSGSAGELFF	TGTGCCAGCACCTTAAGCGGGAGCGCCGGGGAGCTGTTTTTT
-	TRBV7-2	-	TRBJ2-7	CASSISGASYEQYF	TGTGCCAGCAGCATTAGCGGAGCCTCCTACGAGCAGTACTTC
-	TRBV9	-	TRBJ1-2	CASSVGGEGGYTF	TGTGCCAGCAGCGTAGGGGGGGAAGGTGGCTACACCTTC
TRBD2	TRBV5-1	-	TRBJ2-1	CASSLGLAGHNEQFF	TGCGCCAGCAGCTTAGGACTAGCGGGACACAATGAGCAGTTCTTC
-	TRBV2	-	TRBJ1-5	CASRQEYNQPQHF	TGTGCCAGCAGACAAGAATACAATCAGCCCCAGCATTTT
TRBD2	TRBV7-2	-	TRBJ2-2	CASISPGREGNIGELFF	TGTGCCAGCATTTCCCCAGGGCGGGAGGGTAATATAGGGGAGCTGTTTTTT
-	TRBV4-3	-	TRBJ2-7	CASSQDLWDGSSYEQYF	TGCGCCAGCAGCCAAGATCTCTGGGACGGAAGCTCCTACGAGCAGTACTTC